A single sample is the source of the 5 T cell receptor beta chains below, sequenced in a study of T-cell reconstitution after alpha-beta-depleted transplantation in children. Unique molecular identifiers tagged the TCRbeta library. From the PCR reads, TCRdb called clonotypes with MiXCR, one entry per CDR3 protein. The table shows roughly 350,000 distinct CDR3 sequences, with 15% to 20% occurring only once. The sample consisted of PBMCs, mostly from graft donor cells, taken 360 days after TCRalphabeta/CD19-depleted stem cell transplant. Receptors originate from a male patient aged 2 to 10 who had a stem cell transplant for acute lymphoblastic leukemia, so the T cells may come from the graft donor.

This clonotype appeared a few times. The chain links TRBV4-1 to TRBJ2-2; 11 nucleotides align to TRBD2. CDR3 size: 15 residues. Germline-derived CDR1 and CDR2 are MGHRA and YSYEKL. Trimming removed 0 bases from V and 8 bases from J; junction bases left unmatched: 2. CDR3: CASSQELAGAGELFF. The CDR3 DNA reads as TGCGCCAGCAGCCAAGAACTAGCGGGAGCTGGGGAGCTGTTTTTT.

The V and J genes are TRBV25-1 and TRBJ2-7; 10 bases map to TRBD2. The J segment lost 5 bases and the V segment lost 3 bases, leaving 7 bases of the junction unmatched. Germline loops: CDR1 MGHDK, CDR2 SYGVNS. The CDR3 consists of 15 residues. In nucleotides, the CDR3 is TGTGCCAGCAGTGACTTAGCGGGAGGTTCCCACGAGCAGTACTTC. Its protein is CASSDLAGGSHEQYF.

This clonotype was seen a handful of times. CDR3 sequence (DNA): TGTGCCAGCACAAGGACTACAAACAATGAGCAGTTCTTC. As protein: CASTRTTNNEQFF. This chain uses TRBV12-3 or TRBV12-4 with TRBJ2-1; D might be TRBD2 (6 bases). This CDR3 comprises 13 residues. V lost 7 bases and J 5 bases, leaving 12 bases between the germline ends.

CDR3 residues: CASSKSRGEQYF. For the CDR3, the DNA is TGTGCCAGCAGTAAGTCCAGGGGCGAGCAGTACTTC. The J gene is TRBJ2-7, the V gene TRBV6-6; maybe TRBD1 (6 bases). There are 12 residues in the CDR3. CDR1 MNHNY and CDR2 SVGAGI come from the germline V gene (reference sequence). V was pared by 5 bases and J by 6 bases, with 11 bases between.

This clonotype appeared a few times. The rearrangement uses TRBV7-3 and TRBJ1-6; D call uncertain. Germline CDR1 is SGHTA and CDR2 is FQGTGA. V was shortened by 5 bases and J by 9 bases, with 11 bases between the two germline ends. The CDR3 runs 13 residues. CDR3 nucleotides: TGTGCCAGCAGCCCCGGTTGGGGTTCACCCCTCCACTTT. It encodes CASSPGWGSPLHF.